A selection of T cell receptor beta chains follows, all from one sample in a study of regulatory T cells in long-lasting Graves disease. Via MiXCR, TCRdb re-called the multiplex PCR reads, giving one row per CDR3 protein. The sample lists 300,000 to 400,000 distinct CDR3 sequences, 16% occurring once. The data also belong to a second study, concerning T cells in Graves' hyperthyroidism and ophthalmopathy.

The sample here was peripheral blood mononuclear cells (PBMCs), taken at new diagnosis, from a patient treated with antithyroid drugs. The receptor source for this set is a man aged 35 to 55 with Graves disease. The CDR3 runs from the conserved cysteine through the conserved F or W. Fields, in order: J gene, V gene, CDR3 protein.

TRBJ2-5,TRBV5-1,CASSTGTGRKETQYF
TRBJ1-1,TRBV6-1,CASSDWGLDTEAFF
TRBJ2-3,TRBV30,CAWRTGTGLGDTQYF
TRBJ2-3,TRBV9,CASSLWRGRGATDTQYF
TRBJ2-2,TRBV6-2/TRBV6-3,CASSYSGVRELFF
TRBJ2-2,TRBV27,CASSFGGGGTGELFF
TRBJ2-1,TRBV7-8,CASSPRPGTSEGWGQFF
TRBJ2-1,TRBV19,CASSPTGTGDNEQFF
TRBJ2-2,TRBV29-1,CSVSSTGELFF
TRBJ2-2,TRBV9,CASSVDSRGSGELFF
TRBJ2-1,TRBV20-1,CSATNSGATEGNEQFF
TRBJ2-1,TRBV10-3,CATDRGSYNEQFF
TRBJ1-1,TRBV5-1,CASIKGEGTEAFF
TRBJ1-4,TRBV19,CASHRQGATSNEKLFF
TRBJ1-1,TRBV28,CASSYGKNTEAFF
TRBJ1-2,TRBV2,CASRSDRASNTF
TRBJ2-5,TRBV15,CATSRGGTGGLYQTQYF
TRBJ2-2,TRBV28,CASSFGGGTNTGELFF
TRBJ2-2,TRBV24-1,CATGTSGGLNTGELFF
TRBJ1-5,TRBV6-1,CASSEEAYQPQHF
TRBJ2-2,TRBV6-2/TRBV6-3,CASSLGWSGELFF
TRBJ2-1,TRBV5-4,CASGGGSYNEQFF
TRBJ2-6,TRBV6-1,CASLSGGGANVLTF
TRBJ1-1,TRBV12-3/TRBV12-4,CASSPRRTGTTEAFF
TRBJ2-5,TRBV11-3,CASSLAGTGDQETQYF
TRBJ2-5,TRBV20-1,CSAAGTATSQETQYF
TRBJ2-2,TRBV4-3,CASSQVWTVPGLAGLNTGELFF
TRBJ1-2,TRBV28,CASSLEQGAGGYTF
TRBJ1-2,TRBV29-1,CSVEVTGYYGYTF
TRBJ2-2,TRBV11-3,CASSSRLLRQGSGELFF
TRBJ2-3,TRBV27,CASSLPNSLTDTQYF
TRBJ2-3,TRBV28,CASRALKRGGTDTQYF
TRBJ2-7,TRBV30,CASSGTVYHEQYF
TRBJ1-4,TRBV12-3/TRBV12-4,CASSLKGWVTSNEKLFF
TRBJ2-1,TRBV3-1,CASSRSGNEQFF
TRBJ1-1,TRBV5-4,CASSSTGRSMGGEAFF
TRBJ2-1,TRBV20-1,CSARDWTSGGAYEQFF
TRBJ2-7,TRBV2,CASSTGTAYEQYF